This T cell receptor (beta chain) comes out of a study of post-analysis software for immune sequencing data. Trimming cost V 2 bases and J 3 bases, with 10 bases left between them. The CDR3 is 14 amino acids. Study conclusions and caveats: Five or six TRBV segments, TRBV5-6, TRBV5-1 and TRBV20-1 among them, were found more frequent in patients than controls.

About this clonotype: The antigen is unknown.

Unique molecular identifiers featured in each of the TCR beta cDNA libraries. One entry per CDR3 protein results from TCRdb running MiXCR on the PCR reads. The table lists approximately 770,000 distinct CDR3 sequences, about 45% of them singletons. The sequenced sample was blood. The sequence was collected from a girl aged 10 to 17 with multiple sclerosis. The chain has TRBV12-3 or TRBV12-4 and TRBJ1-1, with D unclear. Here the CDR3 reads CASSLTGSDTEAFF. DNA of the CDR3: TGTGCCAGCAGTTTAACGGGTAGTGACACTGAAGCTTTCTTT.